This T cell receptor (beta chain) was sequenced during a study of beta chain features in type 1 diabetes. CDR1 SGHDT and CDR2 YYEEEE come from the germline V gene. The CDR3 is 15 amino acids. V lost 0 bases and J lost 2, with 9 bases in between. Study results and limitations: Within patients, naive, central memory and Treg TCRB repertoires seemed more similar than within healthy donors. More deletions and fewer insertions at VDJ junctions were found in patients with type 1 diabetes. TCRB CDR3s were moderately but significantly shorter in Type 1 diabetes patients in all four CD4+ subsets. Cells with high TCR expression could be over-represented when cDNA is sequenced.

For this clone: Its antigen is not identified.

A single heparinised blood sample, averaging around 110 mL, was obtained per donor. Expressed TCRB transcripts were sequenced because the isolated RNA had all been reverse transcribed beforehand. Some clones are missing from TCRdb's copy, which holds only in-frame ones; the method was immunoSEQ multiplex PCR. The data contain 640,000 or so clones, about 14% of them singletons. J is TRBJ2-1 and V is TRBV5-6; D is ambiguous. The specimen sequenced was naive CD4+ T cells from blood. The origin of this receptor is a man in his late teens or twenties with type 1 diabetes. The CDR3 loop reads CASSLDGGPYNEQFF. The CDR3 region has the DNA TGTGCCAGCAGCTTGGATGGCGGACCCTACAATGAGCAGTTCTTC.